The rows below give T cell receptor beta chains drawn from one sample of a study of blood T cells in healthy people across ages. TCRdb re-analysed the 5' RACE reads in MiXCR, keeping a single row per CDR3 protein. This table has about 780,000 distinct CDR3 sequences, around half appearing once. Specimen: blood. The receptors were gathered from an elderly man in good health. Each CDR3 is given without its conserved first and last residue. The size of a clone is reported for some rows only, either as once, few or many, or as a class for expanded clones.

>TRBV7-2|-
ASSLESNEQF
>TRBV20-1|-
SAFGSGLPEQY
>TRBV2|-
ASSEARFNEQY
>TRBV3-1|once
ACSQVNTGTEAF
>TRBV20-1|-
SASREQNTEAF
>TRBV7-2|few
ASSLVVRGGDYGYT
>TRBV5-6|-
ASSSGTRGGKLF
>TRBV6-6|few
ASSSLSGFTYEQY
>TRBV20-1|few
SAQGSYEQY
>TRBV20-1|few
SAIAGTAQETQY
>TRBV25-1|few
ASRGSQFCEAF
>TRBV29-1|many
SVGLTGRVNTEAF
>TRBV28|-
ASSRYGGQGYPETQY
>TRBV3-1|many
ASSQDLGRDGYT
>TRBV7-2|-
AGRSGSSYNEQF
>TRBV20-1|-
SARGYLRRSSSTDTQY
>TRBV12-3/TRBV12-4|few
ASIRETGGSGGELF
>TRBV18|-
ASSPRDRNNSPLH
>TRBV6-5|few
ASSGGQEYNEQF
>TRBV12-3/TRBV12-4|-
ASSFRQGTMNTGELF
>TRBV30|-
AWAGTSDGQEF
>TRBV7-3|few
ASSLGGANSPLH